This is a list of T cell receptor beta chains from one sample in a study of T cell changes during pregnancy in multiple sclerosis. Clones were read by immunoSEQ multiplex PCR, and TCRdb kept only the in-frame ones, dropping some. The sample carries around 53,000 clones, about 90% recorded once. The sequencing used CD4+ T cells from peripheral blood mononuclear cells, collected after pregnancy. These receptor sequences come from a female donor with multiple sclerosis, enrolled in a pregnancy study. The CDR3 runs from the conserved cysteine through the conserved F or W. The D gene is left open where the match is weak. Where a row states a size, it is once, few, many or the class of an expanded clone; other rows omit it.

TRBJ1-4	-	15	TRBV7-2	-	CASSLDGRGDEKLFF	TGTGCCAGCAGCTTAGACGGTCGGGGGGATGAAAAACTGTTTTTT
TRBJ2-6	-	15	TRBV7-3	-	CASSYRSSGANVLTF	TGTGCCAGCTCTTACAGGTCCTCTGGGGCCAACGTCCTGACTTTC
TRBJ2-1	TRBD2	15	TRBV19	-	CASSIRGDSYNEQFF	TGTGCCAGTAGTATACGGGGGGATTCCTACAATGAGCAGTTCTTC
TRBJ1-2	TRBD1	13	TRBV19	-	CASSIGQGYGYTF	TGTGCCAGTAGTATCGGACAGGGCTATGGCTACACCTTC
TRBJ2-7	TRBD1	13	TRBV7-6	-	CASSVDRGDEQYF	TGTGCCAGCAGCGTAGACAGGGGCGACGAGCAGTACTTC
TRBJ1-2	TRBD1	14	TRBV5-1	-	CASSLEAGGYGYTF	TGCGCCAGCAGCTTGGAGGCAGGGGGCTATGGCTACACCTTC
TRBJ2-1	TRBD1	16	TRBV19	-	CASNDSPGQGYNEQFF	TGTGCCAGTAACGACTCACCGGGACAGGGTTACAATGAGCAGTTCTTC
TRBJ2-5	TRBD1	15	TRBV5-5	once	CASSWDRAALETQYF	TGTGCCAGCAGCTGGGACAGGGCCGCGTTAGAGACCCAGTACTTC
TRBJ1-1	-	14	TRBV7-2	-	CASSYITGNTEAFF	TGTGCCAGCAGCTATATAACAGGGAACACTGAAGCTTTCTTT
TRBJ2-1	-	14	TRBV4-2	-	CASSPELTYNEQFF	TGTGCCAGCAGCCCAGAGCTAACGTACAATGAGCAGTTCTTC
TRBJ1-1	-	14	TRBV30	-	CTWSVPRRLLRAFF	TGTACCTGGAGTGTTCCCAGGAGGCTCCTGAGGGCTTTCTTT